This T cell receptor (beta chain) was identified during a study of blood T cell repertoires in COVID-19. Turning to the study itself: The analysed material was cDNA or gDNA that came from T cells, B-cell-depleted T cells, or PBMCs.

Authors' analysis steps: Estimation of nucleated cell counts was performed using reference gene primer amplification. Using immunoSEQ multiplex PCR, the repertoire was profiled, and TCRdb retains in-frame clones only, with some absent. The V and J calls and the clone size are those of that table, but D and trimming were determined from the DNA. Of around 440,000 clones listed, approximately 88% were seen once; the top ten hold around an eighth. This clone was seen only once. The CDR3 spans 16 residues. The germline gives CDR1 SGHTA, CDR2 FQGNSA. V lost 5 bases and J 1 base, leaving 12 bases between the germline ends. Enrolment of Seattle patients took place during active infection, and they were followed longitudinally.

The TCR sequence derives from a woman in her 50s with COVID-19, enrolled during active disease. Sequencing was performed on peripheral blood. The chain joins TRBV7-2 to TRBJ2-6; perhaps TRBD1 as D (5 bases). As DNA, the CDR3 is TGTGCCAGCAGCCACGGACATTTTTCTGGGGCCAACGTCCTGACTTTC. It encodes CASSHGHFSGANVLTF. The full variable domain, with the rest looked up from reference TRBV7-2 and TRBJ2-6, is GAGVSQSPSNKVTEKGKDVELRCDPISGHTALYWYRQSLGQGLEFLIYFQGNSAPDKSGLPSDRFSAERTGGSVSTLTIQRTQQEDSAVYLCASSHGHFSGANVLTFGAGSRLTVL.